The clone carrying this T cell receptor beta chain was recorded only once. No antigen is known for it. This specimen comes from a study of T cell responses to AZD1222 COVID-19 vaccine. Findings and limits, study-wide: Baseline seropositivity characterized only a handful of AZD1222 recipients. A mostly white British donor set with more females was recruited, and clonal diversity was possibly underestimated.

Per germline, CDR1 MDHEN and CDR2 SYDVKM. The CDR3 runs to 11 residues. V lost 3 bases, J lost 7 bases, and 7 bases lay in between. Sequencing was performed with immunoSEQ multiplex PCR; in TCRdb, only in-frame clones are kept and a portion is missing. The table includes 110,000 or so clones, 89% detected once. This chain connects TRBV28 to TRBJ2-7; D gene ambiguous. The sequencing used peripheral blood, collected 28 days after the second AZD1222 dose. This receptor was obtained from an adult who received the AZD1222 COVID-19 vaccine. The CDR3: CASSLVWEQYF. DNA for the CDR3: TGTGCCAGCAGTTTGGTTTGGGAGCAGTACTTC.